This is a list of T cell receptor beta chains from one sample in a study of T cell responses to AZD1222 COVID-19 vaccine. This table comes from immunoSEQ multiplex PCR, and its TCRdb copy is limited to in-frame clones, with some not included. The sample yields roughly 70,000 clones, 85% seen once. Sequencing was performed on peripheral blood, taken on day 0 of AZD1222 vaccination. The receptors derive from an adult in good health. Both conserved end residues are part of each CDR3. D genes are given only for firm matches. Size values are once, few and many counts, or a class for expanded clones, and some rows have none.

TGTGCCAGCAGTTTTCTCGACAGGAAGAACTATGGCTACACCTTC,CASSFLDRKNYGYTF,TRBV27,medium-sized,TRBJ1-2,.
TGTGCCAGCATAACTTTCCGGGACAGGGGGCGAGGGGAGCTGTTTTTT,CASITFRDRGRGELFF,TRBV27,.,TRBJ2-2,TRBD1
TGTGTCAGAAGCTCGCACAGGGGCACTAATGAAAAACTGTTTTTT,CVRSSHRGTNEKLFF,TRBV7-5,.,TRBJ1-4,.
TGTGCCAGCAGCTTAGAAAGTTCCAACTATGGCTACACCTTC,CASSLESSNYGYTF,TRBV7-2,.,TRBJ1-2,.
TGTGCCAGTAGTATAGGTCCCGGGACAGGGGGCCGTCAGCCCCAGCATTTT,CASSIGPGTGGRQPQHF,TRBV19,.,TRBJ1-5,TRBD1
TGTGCCAGCAGCTTATTATTTCGGCCGCCTCGCGGGACAGATACGCAGTATTTT,CASSLLFRPPRGTDTQYF,TRBV7-9,medium-sized,TRBJ2-3,.
TGTGCCAGCAGTACCCGGCCCTACGAGCAGTACTTC,CASSTRPYEQYF,TRBV28,.,TRBJ2-7,.
TGTGCCAGCAGCTTACCAGGGGAGTTACAGCCCCAGCATTTT,CASSLPGELQPQHF,TRBV7-9,.,TRBJ1-5,.
TGTGCCAGTAGTGTCACCGTGACGGACTATAATCAGCCCCAGCATTTT,CASSVTVTDYNQPQHF,TRBV19,.,TRBJ1-5,.
TGTGCCACCAGCCGCCAACAGGGGATTACCTACGAGCAGTACTTC,CATSRQQGITYEQYF,TRBV15,.,TRBJ2-7,TRBD1
TGTGCCAGCGGAGCGGGCCGGGACAGAAATGAAAAACTGTTTTTT,CASGAGRDRNEKLFF,TRBV5-6,.,TRBJ1-4,TRBD1
TGTGCCAGCAAAGACACTGAAGCTTTCTTT,CASKDTEAFF,TRBV28,.,TRBJ1-1,.
TGCGCCAGCAGCCAAGATCTCCACTCCTACGAGCAGTACTTC,CASSQDLHSYEQYF,TRBV4-1,few,TRBJ2-7,.
TGTGCCACGGGTATATGGTCCCAGCCCCAGCATTTT,CATGIWSQPQHF,TRBV6-5,.,TRBJ1-5,.
TGTGCCAGCAGCCTGACTAGTAGCGCAGATACGCAGTATTTT,CASSLTSSADTQYF,TRBV3-1/TRBV3-2,once,TRBJ2-3,.
TGTGCCAGCAGCTTAAGGGTACCGGATGAAGCTTTCTTT,CASSLRVPDEAFF,TRBV11-2,.,TRBJ1-1,.
TGTGCCAGTATACCTCGAAACAGGGGAAACTATGGCTACACCTTC,CASIPRNRGNYGYTF,TRBV19,.,TRBJ1-2,TRBD1
TGTGCCAGCTCACCGGACTCCCGGGGGACTAATGGCTACACCTTC,CASSPDSRGTNGYTF,TRBV18,.,TRBJ1-2,.
TGTGCCAGTAGTATTACAGGGAACGGCAATCAGCCCCAGCATTTT,CASSITGNGNQPQHF,TRBV19,.,TRBJ1-5,.
TGTGCCAGCAGCTTAGCTTTCGCGGGGGGGCACAATGAGCAGTTCTTC,CASSLAFAGGHNEQFF,TRBV7-6,once,TRBJ2-1,TRBD2
TGTGCCAGCAGCTCCCCGGCGGTAGGGAACTATGGCTACACCTTC,CASSSPAVGNYGYTF,TRBV5-4,.,TRBJ1-2,.
TGCGCCAGCAGCCAAACGCCGACAGGCCCCTACGAGCAGTACTTC,CASSQTPTGPYEQYF,TRBV4-1,.,TRBJ2-7,.
TGCAGCGTTGCTGGGGTTAGCCTCTACGAGCAGTACTTC,CSVAGVSLYEQYF,TRBV29-1,once,TRBJ2-7,.
TGTGCCAGCAGCTTAGGGCCCACAGATACGCAGTATTTT,CASSLGPTDTQYF,TRBV11-2,.,TRBJ2-3,.
TGCGCCAGCAGCCTCCAACCGGGACAGGGACACGAGCAGTACTTC,CASSLQPGQGHEQYF,TRBV4-1,.,TRBJ2-7,TRBD1
TGCGCCAGCAGCTTGGATTGGGGTACCGGGGAGCTGTTTTTT,CASSLDWGTGELFF,TRBV5-1,.,TRBJ2-2,.
TGTGCCAGCAGCCGGGACGGGGTTAGGGAAGCTTTCTTT,CASSRDGVREAFF,TRBV12-3/TRBV12-4,.,TRBJ1-1,.
TGCAGTGCTAGTTCGGGCTCCTACAATGAGCAGTTCTTC,CSASSGSYNEQFF,TRBV20-1,.,TRBJ2-1,.
TGCGCCAGCAGTGAATCACGGTCTAACTATGGCTACACCTTC,CASSESRSNYGYTF,TRBV10-2,.,TRBJ1-2,.
TGCAGTGCTAGTCCCGGGACAGGGGTTGGCTACACCTTC,CSASPGTGVGYTF,TRBV20-1,.,TRBJ1-2,TRBD1
TGCGCCAGCAGCCAAGAGATCAACGAGCAGTACTTC,CASSQEINEQYF,TRBV4-1,.,TRBJ2-7,.
TGTGCCAGCAGTGATCGTAGTAGCGGGAGGGCCAGGACCTACGAGCAGTACTTC,CASSDRSSGRARTYEQYF,TRBV25-1,.,TRBJ2-7,TRBD2
TGTGCCAGTACCCCCTTGGGCGGGGGCCATGGCTACACCTTC,CASTPLGGGHGYTF,TRBV19,.,TRBJ1-2,.
TGCAGTGCTAGTGGGAGTTCCTATGGCTACACCTTC,CSASGSSYGYTF,TRBV20-1,.,TRBJ1-2,.
TGCAGCGTTGAAGGGCCCTCTAATGAAAAACTGTTTTTT,CSVEGPSNEKLFF,TRBV29-1,.,TRBJ1-4,.
TGTGCCAGCAGCCCCGGCGGGGACTCCTACAATGAGCAGTTCTTC,CASSPGGDSYNEQFF,TRBV9,.,TRBJ2-1,.
TGTGCCAGCAGCTTGCGGGGCGCGGGAAACACCATATATTTT,CASSLRGAGNTIYF,TRBV11-3,.,TRBJ1-3,.
TGTGCCAGCAGAGGGGGACAGGAGATCCAAGAGACCCAGTACTTC,CASRGGQEIQETQYF,TRBV6-5,once,TRBJ2-5,TRBD1
TGTGCCAGCAGTTCCAGGGGGATTGGCTACGAGCAGTACTTC,CASSSRGIGYEQYF,TRBV27,.,TRBJ2-7,TRBD1
TGTGCCAGCAGTCACCCTACTTCGGGCAGCAGCACAGATACGCAGTATTTT,CASSHPTSGSSTDTQYF,TRBV6-6,.,TRBJ2-3,.
TGCGCCAGCAGCTTTTCTTACGGACAGCCCCAGCATTTT,CASSFSYGQPQHF,TRBV4-1,.,TRBJ1-5,.
TGTGCCAGCAGCTTGGAAGTCTGGGGGACAGCCCTAGATACGCAGTATTTT,CASSLEVWGTALDTQYF,TRBV5-8,.,TRBJ2-3,TRBD1
TGCGCCAGCAGCGCCGGGACTAGCGGGGTTATCCAAGAGACCCAGTACTTC,CASSAGTSGVIQETQYF,TRBV5-1,.,TRBJ2-5,TRBD2
TGTGCCAGCAGCGAAGGGTTTGGTGAAGCTTTCTTT,CASSEGFGEAFF,TRBV9,.,TRBJ1-1,.
TGTGCCAGCAGTTACTATAAACCAGGACTAGCGTGGGACGAGCAGTACTTC,CASSYYKPGLAWDEQYF,TRBV28,.,TRBJ2-7,TRBD2
TGCAGTGCTGGGCTGACATACGAGCAGTACTTC,CSAGLTYEQYF,TRBV20-1,.,TRBJ2-7,.
TGTGCCAGCAGCTCTAGAGGGCAGGGGAACTTATACGAGCAGTACTTC,CASSSRGQGNLYEQYF,TRBV21-1,.,TRBJ2-7,.
TGTGCAAGTCGCTTAGATTCGGGAGGAAGCCACGGGGAGCTGTTTTTT,CASRLDSGGSHGELFF,TRBV12-2,.,TRBJ2-2,.
TGTGCCATCACCGGCAGCTTTCAGACGGATACGCAGTATTTT,CAITGSFQTDTQYF,TRBV10-3,.,TRBJ2-3,.
TGTGCCAGCACCAACAACAGGAAGAACACTGAAGCTTTCTTT,CASTNNRKNTEAFF,TRBV6-5,.,TRBJ1-1,.
TGTGCCAGCTCACCATACAGGGTACACACCGGGGAGCTGTTTTTT,CASSPYRVHTGELFF,TRBV18,.,TRBJ2-2,.
TGTGCCAGCAGCTTAAGACTAGCGGGTTCCACAGATACGCAGTATTTT,CASSLRLAGSTDTQYF,TRBV5-4,once,TRBJ2-3,TRBD2
TGCGCCAGCAGCCATGGTGACAGGGCTGGGGCCAACGTCCTGACTTTC,CASSHGDRAGANVLTF,TRBV4-1,.,TRBJ2-6,TRBD1
TGTGCCAGCAGGGAGGCTAGAGGGGCTACGCAGTATTTT,CASREARGATQYF,TRBV6-5,.,TRBJ2-3,.
TGTGCCAGCAGTGAAGATGCCCCTGCGCATGGCTATGGCTACACCTTC,CASSEDAPAHGYGYTF,TRBV2,.,TRBJ1-2,.
TGTGCCAGCAGCCCGGGACTAGTCTGGACCGGGGAGCTGTTTTTT,CASSPGLVWTGELFF,TRBV11-2,.,TRBJ2-2,TRBD2
TGTGGCGCTGGACGGGTCACTTATGGCTACACCTTC,CGAGRVTYGYTF,TRBV28,.,TRBJ1-2,.
TGTGCCATCACTCCAGGAGCGGGAAGGAAAGATGAAAAACTGTTTTTT,CAITPGAGRKDEKLFF,TRBV10-3,few,TRBJ1-4,.
TGTGCCAGCAGTTACCGTGGTATCCAAGAGACCCAGTACTTC,CASSYRGIQETQYF,TRBV6-2/TRBV6-3,.,TRBJ2-5,.
TGTGCCAGCACCGCGGACGGGCATGACTACACCTTC,CASTADGHDYTF,TRBV5-4,few,TRBJ1-2,.